The T cell receptor (beta chain) under discussion was sequenced for a study of early T cells in non-severe SARS-CoV-2 infection (dated by TCRdb to 2020 to 2022). For the wider study: Because TCR sequencing relied on bulk RNA taken from unsorted whole blood, pairing of alpha and beta chains was not possible. Study-wide conclusions, independent of this receptor: Matching against VDJdb was skewed toward anti-spike CD8 responses, likely underestimated virus-specific expansions, and missed private and CD4 specificities.

Set within a cohort of healthcare workers in London, UK, this nested case-control study involved weekly PCR testing of nasopharyngeal swabs along with blood sampling. Healthcare workers were recruited between 23 and 31 March 2020, during the week of the UK lockdown, and were followed weekly for up to roughly 16 weeks. This clonotype turned up a few times. Its antigen is currently not known. No base-level quality is on record; no much larger clone is a single base apart. The library was prepared using 5' RACE. Instrument used: NextSeq 500. In the TCR library protocol, unique molecular identifiers were attached to individual cDNA molecules to correct for PCR bias and sequencing error. TCR alpha and beta chains were both sequenced, and the abundances of alpha and beta sequences in each sample were closely correlated with each other. As for the original processing: Decombinator V4 was used to perform V gene, J gene and CDR3 annotation of TCR sequences. Expanded TCRs were defined as changing significantly between any two time points under a Poisson model with p below 0.0001. TCR abundances were normalised to the total number of TCRs sequenced per sample and expressed as counts per million. VDJdb, accessed on 1 November 2021, was searched for TCRs annotated for CMV, EBV and SARS-CoV-2, and TCRs annotated for more than one antigen were excluded. In-frame beta chains were kept once TCRdb had trimmed the public reads at Q25 with fastp and called clones with MiXCR. Each entry is one CDR3 protein sequence, shown with its most common DNA and genes. In this record, the V and J calls reflect TCRdb's handling and not the investigators' own analysis. This sample gives about 18,000 distinct CDR3 sequences in total; around 5.7% of them show up just once. The top ten clonotypes cover roughly 6.3% of the sample.

The specimen was whole blood. The TCR sequence derives from an adult who was a healthcare worker with PCR-confirmed SARS-CoV-2 infection or an uninfected control (not recorded which).

This receptor has the CDR3 CASSLRGENSPLHF. The DNA is TGTGCCAGCAGCCTCAGGGGAGAGAATTCACCCCTCCACTTT. The chain is made from TRBV7-3 and TRBJ1-6; TRBD1 is possibly the D segment (6 matching bases). For CDR1 and CDR2, the germline V gene lists SGHTA and FQGTGA. V lost 5 bases and J lost 7 bases; the stretch between them is 12 bases long. From the cysteine up to the phenylalanine, the CDR3 has a length of 14 residues. Only the CDR3 part of the read is kept: 42 bases, read in frame from the first base.